This passage covers 13 T cell receptor beta chains from one sample sequenced in a study of OX40 agonist ivuxolimab in advanced cancers. Generated by immunoSEQ multiplex PCR, the TCRdb table keeps only in-frame clones and is missing some. This sample has 85,000 to 100,000 clones, with around 83% found just once. The sample in question was CD4+ or CD8+ T cells sorted from blood, obtained in a trial of the OX40 agonist ivuxolimab. Source of these receptors: an adult with an advanced solid tumor such as melanoma, head and neck, liver or kidney cancer.

This CDR3 reads CASSRQGSLNGYNEQFF. The CDR3 DNA is TGTGCCAGCTCACGACAGGGGTCTCTTAATGGTTACAATGAGCAGTTCTTC. This chain connects TRBV18 to TRBJ2-1, with 8 bases lining up with TRBD1. Germline assignment: CDR1 KGHSH and CDR2 LQKENI. J was trimmed by 4 bases and V by 4 bases; bases with no gene match: 12. The CDR3 consists of 17 residues.

The rearrangement uses TRBV6-1 and TRBJ1-1; D gene unclear. This CDR3 is built from 14 residues. Germline V lookup: CDR1 MNHNS, CDR2 SASEGT. The ends were cut back, 4 bases at V and 4 bases at J, with 13 bases in the middle. The CDR3 loop is CASSVDVQGTEAFF. As DNA, the CDR3 is TGTGCCAGCAGTGTTGACGTTCAAGGCACTGAAGCTTTCTTT.

The CDR3 DNA reads TGTGCCAGCAGCTCCACAGGGAAGCCGCCCTACGAGCAGTACTTC. Residues: CASSSTGKPPYEQYF. The chain recombines TRBV7-2 with TRBJ2-7; D may be TRBD1 (6 bases). The germline CDR1 and CDR2 sequences are SGHTA and FQGNSA. The CDR3 has 15 residues. The V and J ends lost 4 bases and 2 bases respectively, with 15 bases between them.

The chain combines TRBV7-9 with TRBJ2-7; tentatively, D is TRBD2 (5 bases). CDR1 and CDR2 from the germline V gene are SEHNR and FQNEAQ (reference sequence). This CDR3 has 15 residues. V was shortened by 0 bases and J by 2 bases, with 11 bases between the two germline ends. Here the CDR3 DNA reads TGTGCCAGCAGCTTAGCAGGCGCCGGGGCCTACGAGCAGTACGTC. Amino acids: CASSLAGAGAYEQYV.

The chain carries TRBV7-3 and TRBJ2-3, with 8 bases identical to TRBD2. V lost 8 bases to trimming and J lost 3 bases; unmatched junction nucleotides: 4. Germline V gene sequence: CDR1 SGHTA, CDR2 FQGTGA. This CDR3 is built from 13 residues. CDR3 in amino acids: CASRLAPTDTQYF. CDR3 nucleotide sequence: TGTGCCAGCCGACTAGCGCCTACAGATACGCAGTATTTT.

J is TRBJ2-5 and V is TRBV12-5; D gene unclear. The CDR3 loop spans 14 amino acids. Germline V gene sequence: CDR1 LGHNT, CDR2 FRNRAP. V shed 0 bases and J shed 4 bases, with 9 bases lying between them. CDR3 sequence (DNA): TGTGCTAGTGGTTTGGTTGGCTCAGGAGAGACCCAGTACTTC. It specifies CASGLVGSGETQYF.

The chain couples TRBV15 to TRBJ1-2, with 11 bases that match TRBD1. V lost 1 base, J lost 4 bases, and 8 bases stayed unmatched. Germline lookup yields CDR1 LNHNV and CDR2 YYDKDF (reference sequence). CDR3 length: 17 amino acids. Here the CDR3 reads CATSRGSRDRGIYGYTF. DNA for the CDR3: TGTGCCACCAGCAGAGGGTCTCGGGACAGGGGGATCTATGGCTACACCTTC.

This sequence joins TRBV6-1 and TRBJ1-2; D is undetermined. The length of the CDR3 is 14 residues. Germline V gene sequence: CDR1 MNHNS, CDR2 SASEGT. V lost 1 base and J lost 1, with 7 bases in between. The CDR3 coding sequence is TGTGCCAGCAGTGAAGATTGGGGTAACTATGGCTACACCTTC. It yields the protein CASSEDWGNYGYTF.

The chain is built from TRBV7-3 and TRBJ2-2, with a tentative D call TRBD2 (6 bases). Trimming left V 5 bases short and J 8 bases short, with 21 bases between. This CDR3 is 16 amino acids long. CDR1 is SGHTA, CDR2 FQGTGA, per germline. The CDR3 sequence: CASSTPGTPPAGELFF. The CDR3 DNA is TGTGCCAGCAGCACTCCCGGGACTCCTCCTGCTGGGGAGCTGTTTTTT.

The chain recombines TRBV7-9 with TRBJ2-2; D uncertain. This CDR3 spans 14 amino acids. Germline CDR1 is SEHNR and CDR2 is FQNEAQ (reference sequence). Deletions cut 1 base from V and 6 bases from J, with 9 bases between. CDR3 sequence (DNA): TGTGCCAGCAGCTTAGATGTCGACCCCGGGGAGCTGTTTTTT. This translates into CASSLDVDPGELFF.

V gene TRBV6-1 combines with J gene TRBJ1-5; possibly TRBD1 for D (6 bases). Trimming took off 4 bases at V and 1 base at J, with 11 bases between the two ends. The V gene's germline CDR1 is MNHNS and CDR2 SASEGT. This CDR3 is built from 15 residues. The chain's CDR3 is CASSGGAVSNQPQHF. CDR3 DNA: TGTGCCAGCAGTGGGGGGGCGGTGAGCAATCAGCCCCAGCATTTT.

The chain joins TRBV28 to TRBJ1-1, with D tentatively TRBD1 (6 bases). CDR3 length equals 16 residues. Per germline, CDR1 MDHEN and CDR2 SYDVKM. With 4 bases removed from V and 0 bases from J, the gap between germline ends came to 15 bases. The CDR3 DNA is TGTGCCAGCAGTTCCAACCCGGGGACAATGAACACTGAAGCTTTCTTT. This translates into CASSSNPGTMNTEAFF.

As regards this clone: Other DNA sequences in the same sample also yield this CDR3. The chain joins TRBV5-1 to TRBJ1-1; no firm D call. CDR1 and CDR2 (germline): SGHRS, YFSETQ. The CDR3 totals 14 residues. Trimming removed 0 bases at V and 1 base at J, with 7 bases between. The CDR3 reads CASSLAVGNTEAFF. CDR3 nucleotides: TGCGCCAGCAGCTTGGCCGTGGGGAACACTGAAGCTTTCTTT.